The 28 T cell receptor beta chains presented below share a single source sample, sequenced in a study of early T cells in non-severe SARS-CoV-2 infection. Via MiXCR, TCRdb re-called the 5' RACE reads, giving one row per CDR3 protein. The sample holds 75,000 to 80,000 distinct CDR3 sequences, approximately 10% seen once. Sequences were derived from whole blood, sampled at baseline. The receptors stem from an adult who was a healthcare worker with PCR-confirmed SARS-CoV-2 infection or an uninfected control (not recorded which).

CDR3 coding DNA: TGTGCCAGCAGCTTAGCGGGGACCCAATACAATGAGCAGTTCTTC. Protein: CASSLAGTQYNEQFF. This chain links TRBV11-2 with TRBJ2-1; TRBD1 or TRBD2 may be the D gene (5 bases each). Germline CDR1 SGHAT, CDR2 FQNNGV. CDR3 length: 15 residues. Between the trimmed V and J ends, which lost 1 base and 4 bases, there was a span of 11 bases.

A few counts support this clonotype. The chain employs TRBV12-3 or TRBV12-4 and TRBJ2-2; D may be TRBD1 or TRBD2 (5 bases each). This CDR3 is 14 amino acids long. The V end lost 6 bases, the J end lost 3 bases, and 11 bases lay between the germline ends. The CDR3 is CASRPREYTGELFF. The CDR3 nucleotides are TGTGCCAGCAGACCCAGGGAGTACACCGGGGAGCTGTTTTTT.

This clonotype turned up a few times. This rearrangement joins TRBV29-1 to TRBJ2-6, with D possibly called TRBD1 or TRBD2 (5 bases each). From germline, CDR1 is SQVTM and CDR2 ANQGSEA. This CDR3 has 15 residues. The germline V and J ends were trimmed by 4 bases and 4 bases, with 14 bases remaining between them. CDR3 nucleotides: TGCAGCGTTGGGGCCTCAGGGACCGGGGCCAACGTCCTGACTTTC. Protein: CSVGASGTGANVLTF.

Many counts were recorded for this clonotype. Sequence at one end of the junction differs from germline and may be a read error. The chain carries TRBV20-1 and TRBJ1-2; TRBD1 might be the D (5 bases). CDR1 DFQATT and CDR2 SNEGSKA come from the germline V gene (reference sequence). The CDR3 loop spans 16 amino acids. The CDR3 nucleotides read TGCAGTGCTAGAGATCCCCGGGGCCCCGAATATGTGGAAGGCGCCTTC. Amino acid sequence: CSARDPRGPEYVEGAF.

The V and J genes are TRBV6-2 or TRBV6-3 and TRBJ2-3, with 11 bases that match TRBD2. Germline V lookup: CDR1 MNHEY, CDR2 SVGEGT. This CDR3 has 17 residues. The ends lost 6 bases at V and 5 bases at J; junction bases unmatched: 13. The CDR3 reads CASSSGTSGSKGDTQYF. CDR3 nucleotide sequence: TGTGCCAGCAGCTCCGGGACTAGCGGTTCTAAGGGAGATACGCAGTATTTT.

This chain uses TRBV12-3 or TRBV12-4 with TRBJ2-7, with 7 positions matching TRBD1. With 2 bases clipped from V and 5 bases from J, the junction kept 6 bases outside the gene matches. CDR3 length: 14 amino acids. The CDR3 loop reads CASSLSTGPHEQYF. DNA for the CDR3: TGTGCCAGCAGTTTATCGACAGGGCCACACGAGCAGTACTTC.

The chain has TRBV5-1 and TRBJ2-7, with D unclear. The CDR3 extends over 14 amino acids. Germline values: CDR1 SGHRS, CDR2 YFSETQ. Trimming removed 0 bases at V and 2 bases at J, with 9 bases between. CDR3 sequence reads: CASSLVQPAYEQYF. DNA of the CDR3: TGCGCCAGCAGCTTGGTTCAGCCGGCCTACGAGCAGTACTTC.

In this sample, this clonotype turned up a few times. The V and J genes are TRBV29-1 and TRBJ1-1; D not certain. This CDR3 is 12 amino acids long. The germline gives CDR1 SQVTM, CDR2 ANQGSEA. V lost 6 bases and J lost 3, with 11 bases in between. CDR3 sequence reads: CSVGWRDTEAFF. The CDR3 region has the DNA TGCAGCGTAGGTTGGAGGGACACTGAAGCTTTCTTT.

This clonotype was seen at least ten times. The chain couples TRBV12-3 or TRBV12-4 to TRBJ2-1, with a possible D match to TRBD2 (6 bases). V was trimmed by 7 bases and J by 4 bases, leaving 14 bases between them. CDR3 length equals 14 residues. CDR3 loop: CASNGDWDYNEQFF. CDR3 DNA sequence: TGTGCCAGCAATGGGGACTGGGATTACAATGAGCAGTTCTTC.

The CDR3 is CASSVTGEPSGNTIYF. The CDR3 bases are TGTGCCAGCAGCGTTACAGGGGAACCTTCTGGAAACACCATATATTTT. V is TRBV7-9 and J is TRBJ1-3; 7 bases match TRBD1. The CDR3 consists of 16 residues. V lost 5 bases and J lost 1; bases outside the gene matches: 8. CDR1 is SEHNR and CDR2 is FQNEAQ in the germline V gene (reference sequence).

The V call is TRBV12-3 or TRBV12-4, the J call TRBJ2-7, with a tentative D call TRBD1 (5 bases). There are 13 residues in the CDR3. The V end was cut by 3 bases, the J end by 4 bases, with 10 bases between. The CDR3 is CASSLGRVYEQYF. CDR3 nucleotide sequence: TGTGCCAGCAGTTTGGGCAGGGTGTACGAGCAGTACTTC.

V gene TRBV29-1 combines with J gene TRBJ2-1; 8 positions match TRBD2. CDR1 and CDR2 (germline): SQVTM, ANQGSEA. V dropped 7 bases and J dropped 4; count of bases not matched to a gene: 9. CDR3 length: 14 residues. The CDR3 region has the DNA TGCAGCGCTGATCTTAGCGGGATGTACAATGAGCAGTTCTTC. Translated, it gives CSADLSGMYNEQFF.

At least ten counts were recorded for this clonotype. The chain joins TRBV15 to TRBJ1-4; D is uncertain. This CDR3 has 14 residues. The germline V and J ends were trimmed by 5 bases and 7 bases, with 14 bases remaining between them. Germline CDR1 LNHNV, CDR2 YYDKDF (reference sequence). The CDR3 DNA reads TGTGCCACCAGCGCCCCTTCGAGGTTTGAAAAACTGTTTTTT. This sequence encodes CATSAPSRFEKLFF.

This clonotype was seen repeatedly, ten times or more. V is TRBV7-9 and J is TRBJ1-6; possible D gene TRBD1, 5 bases. V was shortened by 2 bases and J by 8 bases, with 13 bases between the two germline ends. CDR3 size: 15 residues. Germline loops: CDR1 SEHNR, CDR2 FQNEAQ (reference sequence). Written as DNA, the CDR3 is TGTGCCAGCAGCTTATTCGGGACCGAAGATTCACCCCTCCACTTT. It is translated as CASSLFGTEDSPLHF.

The rearrangement links TRBV20-1 to TRBJ1-2; TRBD1 might be the D (6 bases). The CDR3 length is 11 residues. With 3 bases removed from V and 8 bases from J, the gap between germline ends came to 10 bases. CDR1 and CDR2 (germline): DFQATT, SNEGSKA (reference sequence). The CDR3 region has the DNA TGCAGTGCTAGGCAGGGGAGCGGCTACACCTTC. Residues: CSARQGSGYTF.

This clonotype has at least ten counts. The chain combines TRBV7-2 with TRBJ1-6; TRBD1 matches 8 bases. With 1 base clipped from V and 7 bases from J, the junction kept 6 bases outside the gene matches. Germline V lookup: CDR1 SGHTA, CDR2 FQGNSA. The CDR3 length is 16 residues. CDR3 coding DNA: TGTGCCAGCAGCTTAGGGACAGGGATCGACAATTCACCCCTCCACTTT. This sequence encodes CASSLGTGIDNSPLHF. Based on the CDR3 plus reference TRBV7-2 and TRBJ1-6, the full variable domain is GAGVSQSPSNKVTEKGKDVELRCDPISGHTALYWYRQSLGQGLEFLIYFQGNSAPDKSGLPSDRFSAERTGGSVSTLTIQRTQQEDSAVYLCASSLGTGIDNSPLHFGNGTRLTVT.

The table lists this clonotype with many counts. V usage is TRBV4-2 and J usage is TRBJ2-2; a weak D match, TRBD2 (6 bases). CDR1 LGHNA and CDR2 YNFKEQ come from the germline V gene. V lost 4 bases and J lost 0, with 12 bases in between. The CDR3 has 16 residues. CDR3 sequence: CASSRGGGTNTGELFF. As DNA, the CDR3 is TGTGCCAGCAGCCGCGGTGGGGGGACGAACACCGGGGAGCTGTTTTTT.

There are a few counts of this clonotype. J is TRBJ1-6 and V is TRBV28; D ambiguous. CDR1 and CDR2 (germline): MDHEN, SYDVKM. The ends were cut back, 8 bases at V and 7 bases at J, with 9 bases in the middle. There are 12 residues in the CDR3. The CDR3 is CASGIVNSPLHF. The CDR3 coding sequence is TGTGCCAGCGGTATAGTGAATTCACCCCTCCACTTT.

The chain combines TRBV5-1 with TRBJ1-4; 7 bases are shared with TRBD1. The V segment lost 2 bases and the J segment 6 bases; nucleotides outside the gene matches: 7. Germline lookup yields CDR1 SGHRS and CDR2 YFSETQ. The CDR3 runs 15 residues. The CDR3 spells CASSLTGQGDEKLFF. CDR3 in DNA: TGCGCCAGCAGCTTAACAGGGCAGGGGGATGAAAAACTGTTTTTT.

This clonotype was observed a handful of times. This chain joins TRBV18 and TRBJ1-2; D perhaps matches TRBD1 (5 bases). The CDR3 has 16 residues. The germline V and J ends were trimmed by 0 bases and 7 bases, with 18 bases remaining between them. Per germline, CDR1 KGHSH and CDR2 LQKENI. CDR3 amino acids: CASSPPISQGRSGYTF. CDR3 nucleotide sequence: TGTGCCAGCTCACCACCGATCTCCCAGGGTCGAAGTGGCTACACCTTC.

This clonotype was observed at least ten times. This rearrangement joins TRBV2 to TRBJ1-5, with TRBD1 identical over 7 bases. The length of the CDR3 is 14 residues. CDR1 and CDR2 (germline): SNHLY, FYNNEI. The V gene end was trimmed by 6 bases and the J gene end by 3 bases; junction bases not matched to a gene: 5. DNA of the CDR3: TGTGCCAGCAGCCGGGACAGCATCAATCAGCCCCAGCATTTT. This sequence encodes CASSRDSINQPQHF.

The rearrangement links TRBV28 to TRBJ2-1, with unresolved D. The CDR3 extends over 19 amino acids. The germline V gene has CDR1 MDHEN and CDR2 SYDVKM. Trimming took 2 bases from V and 0 from J, leaving 20 bases between them. The chain's CDR3 is CASSLGVKGKRSSYNEQFF. The CDR3 region has the DNA TGTGCCAGCAGTTTAGGGGTTAAAGGTAAACGGAGCTCCTACAATGAGCAGTTCTTC.

There are a few counts of this clonotype. This sequence joins TRBV11-1 and TRBJ2-7; 7 bases agree with TRBD1. Germline values: CDR1 SGHAT, CDR2 FQDESV (reference sequence). The CDR3 consists of 15 residues. With 5 bases clipped from V and 2 bases from J, the junction kept 9 bases outside the gene matches. The CDR3 region is CASSHRDRAPYEQYF. The CDR3 DNA is TGTGCCAGCAGCCACCGGGACAGAGCTCCCTACGAGCAGTACTTC.

The chain has TRBV11-1 and TRBJ2-7; tentative D call: TRBD1 (6 bases). CDR1 and CDR2 from the germline V gene are SGHAT and FQDESV (reference sequence). With 4 bases removed from V and 2 bases from J, the gap between germline ends came to 27 bases. This CDR3 region has 19 residues. The CDR3 region is CASSSGQQPNLNKAYEQYF. The CDR3 bases are TGTGCCAGCAGCTCTGGACAGCAGCCCAACCTTAACAAAGCCTACGAGCAGTACTTC.

This clonotype came up a few times. The chain links TRBV10-3 to TRBJ2-7; D might be TRBD2 (5 bases). The CDR3 is 13 amino acids. V was clipped by 5 bases and J by 2 bases, with 10 bases between them. The germline gives CDR1 ENHRY, CDR2 SYGVKD. CDR3 sequence (DNA): TGTGCCATCAGTCGCCTAGCTGCCTACGAGCAGTACTTC. Translation gives CAISRLAAYEQYF.

The sample holds many counts of this clonotype. CDR3 protein: CASTPLARGNTDTQYF. The CDR3 DNA follows: TGTGCCAGCACACCCCTCGCCAGAGGTAACACAGATACGCAGTATTTT. The rearrangement joins TRBV5-5 to TRBJ2-3; D is undetermined. The germline V gene has CDR1 SGHKS and CDR2 YYEKEE (reference sequence). V dropped 6 bases and J dropped 2 bases, with 19 bases sitting between them. The CDR3 spans 16 residues.

CDR3 DNA sequence: TGTGCCAGCAGCTTAGCGCGTCTACGCACAGATACGCAGTATTTT. It encodes CASSLARLRTDTQYF. The chain uses TRBV7-9 and TRBJ2-3; D not resolved. In germline, CDR1 is SEHNR, CDR2 FQNEAQ (reference sequence). With 0 bases removed from V and 1 base from J, the gap between germline ends came to 8 bases. The CDR3 loop spans 15 amino acids.

This chain uses TRBV6-5 with TRBJ1-2; no clear D gene. CDR1 and CDR2 from the germline V gene are MNHEY and SVGAGI. CDR3 length: 12 amino acids. Trimming stripped 7 bases from V and 4 bases from J, with 10 bases between. Written as DNA, the CDR3 is TGTGCCAGCACCGGTGGCGGCTATGGCTACACCTTC. Its protein product is CASTGGGYGYTF.